The clone carrying this TCR beta chain has a count of ten or more. Since a much larger clone is just one base distant, this may be a read error. CDR3 regions of TCR beta were amplified from RNA transcripts. RT-PCR was first run with HTBI primers, then multiplex PCR in a second round. A single record per CDR3 protein comes from TCRdb applying MiXCR to the multiplex PCR reads. The data show fewer than 400,000 distinct CDR3 sequences, about 18% seen once. This CDR3 is 20 amino acids long. Germline CDR1 is SGHAT and CDR2 is FQNNGV. These data belong to a study of Graves' ophthalmopathy and Graves' hyperthyroidism.

The specimen was peripheral blood. The chain recombines TRBV11-2 with TRBJ2-7; unclear D gene. The receptor's source is a woman aged 18-29 years with Graves' ophthalmopathy. The DNA of the CDR3 is TGTGCCAGCAGCTTATCATCTAGTTCCAGAGGTACACCTTACTCCTACGGGCAGTACTTC. Encoded protein: CASSLSSSSRGTPYSYGQYF. Full variable domain (missing parts from reference TRBV11-2 and TRBJ2-7): EAGVAQSPRYKIIEKRQSVAFWCNPISGHATLYWYQQILGQGPKLLIQFQNNGVVDDSQLPKDRFSAERLKGVDSTLKIQPAKLEDSAVYLCASSLSSSSRGTPYSYGQYFGPGTRLTVT.